This T cell receptor beta chain derives from a study of early T cells in non-severe SARS-CoV-2 infection. V shed 4 bases and J shed 5 bases, with 11 bases lying between them. This CDR3 spans 12 amino acids. Germline assignment: CDR1 SQVTM and CDR2 ANQGSEA. TCRdb processed the 5' RACE reads anew with MiXCR; each CDR3 protein has one entry. The sample has 70,000 to 90,000 distinct CDR3 sequences, approximately 12% seen once. This clonotype has ten or more counts. The V gene is TRBV29-1, the J gene TRBJ2-5; a possible D gene is TRBD1 (5 bases). The clonotype comes from an adult who was a healthcare worker with PCR-confirmed SARS-CoV-2 infection or an uninfected control (not recorded which). Sequencing was done on a sample of whole blood. CDR3 sequence: CSVAQGEETQYF. As DNA, the CDR3 is TGCAGCGTTGCCCAGGGTGAGGAGACCCAGTACTTC.